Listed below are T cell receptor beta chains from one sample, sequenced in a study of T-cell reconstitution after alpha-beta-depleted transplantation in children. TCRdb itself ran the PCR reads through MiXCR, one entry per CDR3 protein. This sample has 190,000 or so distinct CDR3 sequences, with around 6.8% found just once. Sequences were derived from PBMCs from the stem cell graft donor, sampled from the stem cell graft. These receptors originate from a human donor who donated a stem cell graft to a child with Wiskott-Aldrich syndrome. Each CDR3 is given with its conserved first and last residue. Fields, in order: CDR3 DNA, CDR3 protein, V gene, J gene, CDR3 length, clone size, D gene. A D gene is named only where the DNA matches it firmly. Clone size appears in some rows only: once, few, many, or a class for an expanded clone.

DNA: TGTGCCAGCAGCTCTCCAGGGGCTCCAGATACGCAGTATTTT; CDR3: CASSSPGAPDTQYF; V: TRBV5-6; J: TRBJ2-3; length: 14; size: many; D: -
DNA: TGTGCCAGCAGTTGGTTAACAGACTCTGGGGCCAACGTCCTGACTTTC; CDR3: CASSWLTDSGANVLTF; V: TRBV6-2/TRBV6-3; J: TRBJ2-6; length: 16; size: many; D: -
DNA: TGTGCCAGCAGCTTGTACGGGCCTAAGGACACTGAAGCTTTCTTT; CDR3: CASSLYGPKDTEAFF; V: TRBV5-6; J: TRBJ1-1; length: 15; size: many; D: -
DNA: TGCAGTGCTAGAGATCTTGGGGACAGGCCGAACACTGAAGCTTTCTTT; CDR3: CSARDLGDRPNTEAFF; V: TRBV20-1; J: TRBJ1-1; length: 16; size: few; D: TRBD1
DNA: TGTGCCTCCACCTTCAGGACTAGCGGGAACTACGAGCAGTACTTC; CDR3: CASTFRTSGNYEQYF; V: TRBV30; J: TRBJ2-7; length: 15; size: few; D: TRBD2
DNA: TGTGCCAGCATGACAGTCACTGAAGCTTTCTTT; CDR3: CASMTVTEAFF; V: TRBV7-2; J: TRBJ1-1; length: 11; size: many; D: -
DNA: TGCGCCAGCAGCCAAGTAGGGACAGGGGCGAACTATGGCTACACCTTC; CDR3: CASSQVGTGANYGYTF; V: TRBV4-3; J: TRBJ1-2; length: 16; size: many; D: TRBD1
DNA: TGCGCCAGCAGCTTGTGGACGGGCAGCTCCTACAATGAGCAGTTCTTC; CDR3: CASSLWTGSSYNEQFF; V: TRBV5-1; J: TRBJ2-1; length: 16; size: many; D: -
DNA: TGCGCCAGCAGCTTGATCCCTTGGAATTCACCCCTCCACTTT; CDR3: CASSLIPWNSPLHF; V: TRBV5-1; J: TRBJ1-6; length: 14; size: many; D: -
DNA: TGTGCCACCAGTGATTTGGGGCCGAGCTCCTACAATGAGCAGTTCTTC; CDR3: CATSDLGPSSYNEQFF; V: TRBV24-1; J: TRBJ2-1; length: 16; size: many; D: -
DNA: TGCGCCAGCAGCTTGTGGGGACAGGGAAATGAGCAGTTCTTC; CDR3: CASSLWGQGNEQFF; V: TRBV5-1; J: TRBJ2-1; length: 14; size: many; D: TRBD1
DNA: TGCGCCAGCAGAGCCCAGGAGACCCAGTACTTC; CDR3: CASRAQETQYF; V: TRBV5-1; J: TRBJ2-5; length: 11; size: -; D: -
DNA: TGTGCCACCAGCAGAGATCGGGGGACAGGGACTTTCTATGGCTACACCTTC; CDR3: CATSRDRGTGTFYGYTF; V: TRBV15; J: TRBJ1-2; length: 17; size: few; D: TRBD1
DNA: TGTGCCAGCTTCATACAGGGAGGGGTACGAGGAGGTGAGCAGTTCTTC; CDR3: CASFIQGGVRGGEQFF; V: TRBV6-1; J: TRBJ2-1; length: 16; size: -; D: -
DNA: TGTGCCAGCAGCTTAGTTGGAGCCCAGACTAAGTACTTC; CDR3: CASSLVGAQTKYF; V: TRBV7-9; J: TRBJ2-7; length: 13; size: many; D: -
DNA: TGTGCCAGCAGTACGGGACAGGGAAGAGGAAACTATGGCTACACCTTC; CDR3: CASSTGQGRGNYGYTF; V: TRBV7-2; J: TRBJ1-2; length: 16; size: few; D: TRBD1
DNA: TGCGCCAGCAGCCAAGAGGGGCGAGAGACCCAGTACTTC; CDR3: CASSQEGRETQYF; V: TRBV4-1; J: TRBJ2-5; length: 13; size: -; D: -
DNA: TGTGCCAGCAGTTACTTGGGCAGGGCGGGGGATGGCTACACCTTC; CDR3: CASSYLGRAGDGYTF; V: TRBV6-5; J: TRBJ1-2; length: 15; size: many; D: -
DNA: TGCAGTTCTCGGGGGGGCGCCGGGGAGCTGTTTTTT; CDR3: CSSRGGAGELFF; V: TRBV20-1; J: TRBJ2-2; length: 12; size: many; D: TRBD2
DNA: TGCGCCAGCAGCTCGGGACTAGCGGGGCCCGGGGATACGCAGTATTTT; CDR3: CASSSGLAGPGDTQYF; V: TRBV5-1; J: TRBJ2-3; length: 16; size: few; D: TRBD2
DNA: TGTGCCAGCAGTTACTCTCAGATCTACTACGAGCAGTACTTC; CDR3: CASSYSQIYYEQYF; V: TRBV6-5; J: TRBJ2-7; length: 14; size: many; D: -
DNA: TGTGCCACCAGCAGCGGGACAGTTCCCTCCTACGAGCAGTACTTC; CDR3: CATSSGTVPSYEQYF; V: TRBV15; J: TRBJ2-7; length: 15; size: many; D: TRBD1
DNA: TGCAGTGCTAGGCCACAGGGGCTTTCGTGGGAGACCCAGTACTTC; CDR3: CSARPQGLSWETQYF; V: TRBV20-1; J: TRBJ2-5; length: 15; size: few; D: TRBD1
DNA: TGTGCCAGCAGCTCTCCGAGGGGGGTCTACGAGCAGTACTTC; CDR3: CASSSPRGVYEQYF; V: TRBV11-2; J: TRBJ2-7; length: 14; size: many; D: -
DNA: TGCAGTGCTAACAGGGGGGCCGAGGATACGCAGTATTTT; CDR3: CSANRGAEDTQYF; V: TRBV20-1; J: TRBJ2-3; length: 13; size: many; D: TRBD1
DNA: TGTGCCAGCAGCCAGACAGGGGGACCAAATTCACCCCTCCACTTT; CDR3: CASSQTGGPNSPLHF; V: TRBV3-1; J: TRBJ1-6; length: 15; size: few; D: TRBD1
DNA: TGTGCCACCAGCAGAGGGGGGGGGACTTCCTACGAGCAGTACTTC; CDR3: CATSRGGGTSYEQYF; V: TRBV15; J: TRBJ2-7; length: 15; size: few; D: TRBD2
DNA: TGCAGCCAAAGGACAGGTAACAATGAGCAGTTCTTC; CDR3: CSQRTGNNEQFF; V: TRBV29-1; J: TRBJ2-1; length: 12; size: many; D: TRBD1
DNA: TGCAGTGCTAGAAACAAAGGGTTCTTCGGAAACACCATATATTTT; CDR3: CSARNKGFFGNTIYF; V: TRBV20-1; J: TRBJ1-3; length: 15; size: many; D: -
DNA: TGTGCCAGCAGTCCCAAGGGGGACACGTCTATTTTT; CDR3: CASSPKGDTSIF; V: TRBV6-6; J: TRBJ1-4; length: 12; size: -; D: -
DNA: TGTGCCAGCCACCTAACGGGGTCTGGGGAGACCCAGTACTTC; CDR3: CASHLTGSGETQYF; V: TRBV6-1; J: TRBJ2-5; length: 14; size: many; D: -
DNA: TGTGCCAGCACCTTAGGGGATGGGGGGCGAAGAGACACTGAAGCTTTCTTT; CDR3: CASTLGDGGRRDTEAFF; V: TRBV12-3/TRBV12-4; J: TRBJ1-1; length: 17; size: many; D: -
DNA: TGCGCCAGCAGCTTGGCTCCGACAGGCGTAAATTCACCCCTCCACTTT; CDR3: CASSLAPTGVNSPLHF; V: TRBV5-1; J: TRBJ1-6; length: 16; size: many; D: -
DNA: TGTGCCAGCAGTCTAGCGGGAGTTTCCCGGGAGACCCAGTACTTC; CDR3: CASSLAGVSRETQYF; V: TRBV2; J: TRBJ2-5; length: 15; size: many; D: TRBD2
DNA: TGCGCCAGCAGCTTGGTCGGGGGCGGCAATGAAAAACTGTTTTTT; CDR3: CASSLVGGGNEKLFF; V: TRBV5-1; J: TRBJ1-4; length: 15; size: many; D: -
DNA: TGCGCCAGCGCCTCAGGGAATGAGCAGTTCTTC; CDR3: CASASGNEQFF; V: TRBV5-1; J: TRBJ2-1; length: 11; size: many; D: -
DNA: TGCAGTGCTACTCTAACCCAGGGAAATCAGCCCCAGCATTTT; CDR3: CSATLTQGNQPQHF; V: TRBV20-1; J: TRBJ1-5; length: 14; size: many; D: -
DNA: TGCAGCGTTGAGTCGGATGGGGGGAACTCACTCCCAGGGGGTTTCACAGATACGCAGTATTTT; CDR3: CSVESDGGNSLPGGFTDTQYF; V: TRBV29-1; J: TRBJ2-3; length: 21; size: many; D: -
DNA: TGTGCCAGCAGTACAGGGATAGGATTTGGAAACACCATATATTTT; CDR3: CASSTGIGFGNTIYF; V: TRBV12-3/TRBV12-4; J: TRBJ1-3; length: 15; size: -; D: -
DNA: TGTGCCAGCAGCCAAAGCCCGTCGCCCCTCCACTTT; CDR3: CASSQSPSPLHF; V: TRBV14; J: TRBJ1-6; length: 12; size: few; D: -
DNA: TGTGCCAGCAGCCACGGACAGGGAACAGATACGCAGTATTTT; CDR3: CASSHGQGTDTQYF; V: TRBV5-5; J: TRBJ2-3; length: 14; size: many; D: TRBD1